What follows describes a single TCR beta chain. The target antigen is unknown. Vbeta (60) and Jbeta (13) primers were used in the PCR. The assay was immunoSEQ multiplex PCR, and TCRdb's table has in-frame clones only and misses some. Here the sample spans under 250,000 clones, 75% to 80% being singletons. This specimen belongs to a study of cytomegalovirus exposure and HLA in healthy donors. The wider study: Of all 400 or so donors who were genotyped, 81% belonged to the Caucasian-associated ancestry cluster. Study findings and constraints: The study flagged around 160 TCR beta chains as cytomegalovirus-associated. Reported results showed that the classifier diagnosed cytomegalovirus status with high specificity and sensitivity.

V lost 4 bases and J 1 base, leaving 11 bases between the germline ends. The CDR3 totals 14 residues. Germline V lookup: CDR1 SGHRS, CDR2 YFSETQ. Input material: PBMCs. The rearrangement links TRBV5-1 to TRBJ1-1; D possibly corresponds to TRBD1 (6 bases). This clonotype was obtained from a male donor in good health and CMV-seronegative. The CDR3, as DNA: TGCGCCAGCAGCCCCTCGACAGGGAACACTGAAGCTTTCTTT. Translated: CASSPSTGNTEAFF. Full variable domain (missing parts from reference TRBV5-1 and TRBJ1-1): KAGVTQTPRYLIKTRGQQVTLSCSPISGHRSVSWYQQTPGQGLQFLFEYFSETQRNKGNFPGRFSGRQFSNSRSEMNVSTLELGDSALYLCASSPSTGNTEAFFGQGTRLTVV.